Sequencing of this T cell receptor beta chain was carried out in a study of T cells in Graves' hyperthyroidism and ophthalmopathy. PBMCs were derived from approximately 10 ml fresh peripheral blood. The V and J ends lost 8 bases and 4 bases respectively, with 12 bases between them. The germline CDR1 and CDR2 sequences are SGHTA and FQGNSA. The CDR3 has 13 amino acids. This clonotype was detected ten times or more. RNA transcripts gave rise to amplified TCR beta CDR3 regions. HTBI primers drove first-round RT-PCR of the TCR CDR3. TCRdb fed the multiplex PCR reads into MiXCR, producing one record per CDR3 protein. The sample includes hundreds of thousands of distinct CDR3 sequences, about 18% seen only once; the top ten take 55% to 60%.

The chain carries TRBV7-2 and TRBJ1-5; tentative D call: TRBD1 (6 bases). The sample was blood. The clonotype comes from a woman in her sixties or seventies with Graves' ophthalmopathy. The CDR3 DNA is TGTGCCAGCGGCACAGGGAAAAATCAGCCCCAGCATTTT. Residues: CASGTGKNQPQHF.